This T cell receptor beta chain is drawn from a study of cytomegalovirus exposure and HLA in healthy donors. On the study more broadly: Some 80 million unique TCRs from HLA-typed donors were held in an early data release. General study findings and limits: An assumption of roughly uniform sequencing depth across donors underlay the presence/absence analyses. Beyond CMV serostatus, there was no information to go on about immune exposure.

Concerning this clone: Antigen: not known.

V lost 0 bases and J lost 0, with 13 bases in between. The CDR3 has 18 residues. Germline CDR1 and CDR2: SGHNT and YYREEE (reference sequence). Primers included in the PCR were 60 Vbeta and 13 Jbeta primers. The assay was immunoSEQ multiplex PCR, and TCRdb's table has in-frame clones only and misses some. The table has 150,000 to 200,000 clones, about three quarters seen once. Sequencing used PBMCs. This clonotype was obtained from a woman in her forties or fifties in good health and CMV-seropositive. This sequence joins TRBV5-4 and TRBJ2-6; possible D gene TRBD1, 5 bases. The CDR3 sequence: CASSLGQYVSSGANVLTF. CDR3 coding DNA: TGTGCCAGCAGCTTGGGACAGTACGTTAGCTCTGGGGCCAACGTCCTGACTTTC.